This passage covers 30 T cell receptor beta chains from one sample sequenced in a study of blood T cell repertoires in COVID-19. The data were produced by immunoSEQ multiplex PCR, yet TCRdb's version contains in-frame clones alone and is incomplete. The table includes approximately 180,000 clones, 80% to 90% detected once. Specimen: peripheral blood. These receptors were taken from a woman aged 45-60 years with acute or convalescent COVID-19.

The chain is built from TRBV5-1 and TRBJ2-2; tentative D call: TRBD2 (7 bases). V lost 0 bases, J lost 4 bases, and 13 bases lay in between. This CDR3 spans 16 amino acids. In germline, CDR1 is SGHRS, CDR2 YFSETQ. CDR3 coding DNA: TGCGCCAGCAGCTTGGCCCCGGGGGGCGGCACCGGGGAGCTGTTTTTT. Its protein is CASSLAPGGGTGELFF. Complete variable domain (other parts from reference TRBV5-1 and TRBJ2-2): KAGVTQTPRYLIKTRGQQVTLSCSPISGHRSVSWYQQTPGQGLQFLFEYFSETQRNKGNFPGRFSGRQFSNSRSEMNVSTLELGDSALYLCASSLAPGGGTGELFFGEGSRLTVL.

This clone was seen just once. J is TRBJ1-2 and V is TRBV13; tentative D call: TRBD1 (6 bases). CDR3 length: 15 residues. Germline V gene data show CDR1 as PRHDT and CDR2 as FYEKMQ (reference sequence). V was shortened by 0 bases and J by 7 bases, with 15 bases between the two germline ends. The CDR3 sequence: CASSLGFGGPGGYTF. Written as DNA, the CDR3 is TGTGCCAGCAGCTTAGGCTTCGGGGGGCCAGGTGGCTACACCTTC.

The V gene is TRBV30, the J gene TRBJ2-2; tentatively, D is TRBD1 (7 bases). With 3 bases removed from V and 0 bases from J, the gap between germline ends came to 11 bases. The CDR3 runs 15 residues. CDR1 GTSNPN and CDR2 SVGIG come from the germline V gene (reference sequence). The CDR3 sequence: CAWRRGQTNTGELFF. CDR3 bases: TGTGCCTGGAGGCGGGGACAGACGAACACCGGGGAGCTGTTTTTT.

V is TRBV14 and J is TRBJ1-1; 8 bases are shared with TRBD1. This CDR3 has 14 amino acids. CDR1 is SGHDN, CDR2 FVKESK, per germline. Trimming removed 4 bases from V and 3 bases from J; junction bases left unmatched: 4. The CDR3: CASSLTGGYTEAFF. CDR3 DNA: TGTGCCAGCAGCCTAACAGGGGGTTACACTGAAGCTTTCTTT.

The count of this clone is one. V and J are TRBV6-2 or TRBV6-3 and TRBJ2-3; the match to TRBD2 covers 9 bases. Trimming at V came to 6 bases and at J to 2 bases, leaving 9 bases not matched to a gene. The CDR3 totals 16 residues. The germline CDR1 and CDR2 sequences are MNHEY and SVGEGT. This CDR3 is CASSSLSGRFTDTQYF. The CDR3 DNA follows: TGTGCCAGCAGCTCCCTCAGCGGGAGGTTCACAGATACGCAGTATTTT.

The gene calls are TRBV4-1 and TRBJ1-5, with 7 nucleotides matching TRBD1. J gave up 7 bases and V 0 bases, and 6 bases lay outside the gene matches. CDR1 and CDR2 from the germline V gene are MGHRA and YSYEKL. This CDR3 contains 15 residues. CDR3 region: CASSQEEGGRQPQHF. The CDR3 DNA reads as TGCGCCAGCAGCCAAGAGGAAGGGGGCAGGCAGCCCCAGCATTTT.

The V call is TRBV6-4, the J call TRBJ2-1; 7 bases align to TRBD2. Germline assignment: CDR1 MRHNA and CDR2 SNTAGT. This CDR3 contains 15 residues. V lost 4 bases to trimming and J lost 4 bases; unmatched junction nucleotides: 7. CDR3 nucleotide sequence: TGTGCCAGCAGTGGCCGAGCGGGGAGTTACAATGAGCAGTTCTTC. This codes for CASSGRAGSYNEQFF.

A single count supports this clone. For the CDR3, the DNA is TGTGCCAGCACCGGGGGGGGCTCCTATAATTCACCCCTCCACTTT. Translation gives CASTGGGSYNSPLHF. The chain combines TRBV27 with TRBJ1-6; D might be TRBD1 (5 bases). The V gene lost 7 bases and the J gene lost 0 bases, with 10 bases spanning the gap. The CDR3 contains 15 residues. Germline V gene lookup returns CDR1 MNHEY and CDR2 SMNVEV (reference sequence).

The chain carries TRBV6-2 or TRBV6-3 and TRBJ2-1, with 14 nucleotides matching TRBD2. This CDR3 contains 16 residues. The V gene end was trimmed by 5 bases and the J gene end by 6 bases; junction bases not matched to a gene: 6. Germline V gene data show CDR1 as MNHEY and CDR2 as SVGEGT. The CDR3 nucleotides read TGTGCCAGCAGTGCCCCTGGACTAGCGGGAGGCAATGAGCAGTTCTTC. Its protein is CASSAPGLAGGNEQFF.

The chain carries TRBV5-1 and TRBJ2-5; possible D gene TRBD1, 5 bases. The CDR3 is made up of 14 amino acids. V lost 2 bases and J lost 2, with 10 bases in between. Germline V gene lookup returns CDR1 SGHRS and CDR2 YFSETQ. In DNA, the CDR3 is TGCGCCAGCAGCTTCGGACGGACACAAGAGACCCAGTACTTC. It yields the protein CASSFGRTQETQYF.

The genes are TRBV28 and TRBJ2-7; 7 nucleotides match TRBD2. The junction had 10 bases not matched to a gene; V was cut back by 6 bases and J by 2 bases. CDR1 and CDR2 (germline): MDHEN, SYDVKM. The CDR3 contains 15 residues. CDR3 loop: CASSSPLGGAYEQYF. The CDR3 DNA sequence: TGTGCCAGCAGCTCCCCTTTGGGGGGGGCCTACGAGCAGTACTTC.

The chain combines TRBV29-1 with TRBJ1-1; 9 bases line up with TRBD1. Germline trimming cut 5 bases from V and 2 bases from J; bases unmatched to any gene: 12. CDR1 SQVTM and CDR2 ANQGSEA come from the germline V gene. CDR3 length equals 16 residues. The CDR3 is CSVSPPEGQGNTEAFF. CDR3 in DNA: TGCAGCGTTTCACCCCCGGAGGGACAGGGAAACACTGAAGCTTTCTTT. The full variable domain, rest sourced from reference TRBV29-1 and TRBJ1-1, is SAVISQKPSRDICQRGTSLTIQCQVDSQVTMMFWYRQQPGQSLTLIATANQGSEATYESGFVIDKFPISRPNLTFSTLTVSNMSPEDSSIYLCSVSPPEGQGNTEAFFGQGTRLTVV.

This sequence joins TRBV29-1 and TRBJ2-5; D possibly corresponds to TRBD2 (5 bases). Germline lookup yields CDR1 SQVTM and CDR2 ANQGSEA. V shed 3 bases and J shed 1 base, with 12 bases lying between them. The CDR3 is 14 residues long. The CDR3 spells CSVDRRGFQETQYF. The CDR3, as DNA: TGCAGCGTTGATCGTCGAGGGTTCCAAGAGACCCAGTACTTC.

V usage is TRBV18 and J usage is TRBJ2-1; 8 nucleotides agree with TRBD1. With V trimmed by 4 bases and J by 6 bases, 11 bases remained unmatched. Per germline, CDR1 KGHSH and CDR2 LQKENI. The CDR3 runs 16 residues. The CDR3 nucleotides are TGTGCCAGCTCACTCAGGGGAAATACAGGGGGCAATGAGCAGTTCTTC. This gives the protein CASSLRGNTGGNEQFF. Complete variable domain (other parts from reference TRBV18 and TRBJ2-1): NAGVMQNPRHLVRRRGQEARLRCSPMKGHSHVYWYRQLPEEGLKFMVYLQKENIIDESGMPKERFSAEFPKEGPSILRIQQVVRGDSAAYFCASSLRGNTGGNEQFFGPGTRLTVL.

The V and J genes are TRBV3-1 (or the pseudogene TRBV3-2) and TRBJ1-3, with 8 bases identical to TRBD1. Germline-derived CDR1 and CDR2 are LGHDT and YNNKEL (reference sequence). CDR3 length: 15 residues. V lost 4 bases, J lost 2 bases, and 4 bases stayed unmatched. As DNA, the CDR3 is TGTGCCAGCAGCCGCCTGGACAGGGCTGGAAACACCATATATTTT. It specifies CASSRLDRAGNTIYF.

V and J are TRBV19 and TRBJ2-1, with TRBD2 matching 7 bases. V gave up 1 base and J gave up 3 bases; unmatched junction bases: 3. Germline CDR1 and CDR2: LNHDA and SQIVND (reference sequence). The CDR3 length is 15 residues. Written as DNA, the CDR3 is TGTGCCAGTAGTATAGCGGGAGGAGGCTACAATGAGCAGTTCTTC. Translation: CASSIAGGGYNEQFF.

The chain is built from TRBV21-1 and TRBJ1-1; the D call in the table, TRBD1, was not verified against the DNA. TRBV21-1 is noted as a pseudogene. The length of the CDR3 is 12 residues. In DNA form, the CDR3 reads TGTGCCAGCAGCCAGATGAACACTGAAGCTTTCTTT. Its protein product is CASSQMNTEAFF.

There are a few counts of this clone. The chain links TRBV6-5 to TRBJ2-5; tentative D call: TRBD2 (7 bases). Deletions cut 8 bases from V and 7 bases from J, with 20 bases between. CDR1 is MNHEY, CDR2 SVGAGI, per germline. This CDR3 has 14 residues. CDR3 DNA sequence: TGTGCCAGCTCCACCGGGGAGGGGACAACGACCCAGTACTTC. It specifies CASSTGEGTTTQYF.

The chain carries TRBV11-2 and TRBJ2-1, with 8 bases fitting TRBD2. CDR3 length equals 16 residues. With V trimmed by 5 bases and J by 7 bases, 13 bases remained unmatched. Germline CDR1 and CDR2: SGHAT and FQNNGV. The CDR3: CASSLRTAGDSNEQFF. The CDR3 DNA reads TGTGCCAGCAGCCTTCGAACAGCGGGAGATTCGAATGAGCAGTTCTTC.

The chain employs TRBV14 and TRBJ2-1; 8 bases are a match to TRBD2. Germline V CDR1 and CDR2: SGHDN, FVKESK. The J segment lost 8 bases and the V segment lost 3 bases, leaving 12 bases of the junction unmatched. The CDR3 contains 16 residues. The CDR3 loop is CASSHMGFGRADEQFF. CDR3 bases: TGTGCCAGCAGCCACATGGGATTCGGGAGGGCCGATGAGCAGTTCTTC.

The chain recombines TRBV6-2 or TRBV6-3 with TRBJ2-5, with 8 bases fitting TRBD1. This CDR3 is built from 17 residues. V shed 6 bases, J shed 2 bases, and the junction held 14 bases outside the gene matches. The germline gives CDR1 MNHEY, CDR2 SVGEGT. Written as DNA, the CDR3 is TGTGCCAGCAGCCCAGGACAGGGATCCAGACATCAAGAGACCCAGTACTTC. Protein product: CASSPGQGSRHQETQYF.

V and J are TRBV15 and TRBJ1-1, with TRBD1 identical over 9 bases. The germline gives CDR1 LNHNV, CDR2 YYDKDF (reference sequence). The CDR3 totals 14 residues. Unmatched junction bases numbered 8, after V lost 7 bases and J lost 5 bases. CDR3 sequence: CATNNRGRGTEAFF. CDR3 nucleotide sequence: TGTGCCACCAATAACAGGGGGCGAGGGACTGAAGCTTTCTTT.

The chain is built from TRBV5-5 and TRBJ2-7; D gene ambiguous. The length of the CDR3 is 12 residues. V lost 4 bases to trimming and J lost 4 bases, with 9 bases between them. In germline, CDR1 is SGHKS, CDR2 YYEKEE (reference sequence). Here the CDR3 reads CASSLNFYEQYF. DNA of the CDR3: TGTGCCAGCAGCCTAAACTTTTACGAGCAGTACTTC.

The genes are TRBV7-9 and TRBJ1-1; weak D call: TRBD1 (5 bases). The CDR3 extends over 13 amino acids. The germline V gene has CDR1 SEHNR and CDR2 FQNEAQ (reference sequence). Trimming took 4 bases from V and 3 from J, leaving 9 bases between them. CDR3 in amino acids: CASSYWGDTEAFF. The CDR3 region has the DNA TGTGCCAGCAGCTACTGGGGGGACACTGAAGCTTTCTTT.

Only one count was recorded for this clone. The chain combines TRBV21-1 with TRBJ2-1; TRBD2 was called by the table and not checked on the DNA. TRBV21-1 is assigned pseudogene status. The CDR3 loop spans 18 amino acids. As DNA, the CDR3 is TGTGCCAGCATAGGTCTCCGATGGGCGGGTGGATTATACAATGAGCAGTTCTTC. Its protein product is CASIGLRWAGGLYNEQFF.

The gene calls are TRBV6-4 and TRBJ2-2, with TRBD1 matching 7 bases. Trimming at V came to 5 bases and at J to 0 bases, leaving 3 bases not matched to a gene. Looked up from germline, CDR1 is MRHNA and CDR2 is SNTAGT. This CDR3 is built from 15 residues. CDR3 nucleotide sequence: TGTGCCAGCAGTAAACAGGGGCCGAACACCGGGGAGCTGTTTTTT. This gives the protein CASSKQGPNTGELFF.

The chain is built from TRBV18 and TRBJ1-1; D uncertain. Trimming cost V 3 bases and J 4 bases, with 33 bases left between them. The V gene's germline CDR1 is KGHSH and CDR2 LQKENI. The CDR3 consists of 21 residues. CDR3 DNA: TGTGCCAGCTCACCGAGGGTCGCGGGCCAACGGGCTTCGTCAACTCGCACTGAAGCTTTCTTT. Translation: CASSPRVAGQRASSTRTEAFF.

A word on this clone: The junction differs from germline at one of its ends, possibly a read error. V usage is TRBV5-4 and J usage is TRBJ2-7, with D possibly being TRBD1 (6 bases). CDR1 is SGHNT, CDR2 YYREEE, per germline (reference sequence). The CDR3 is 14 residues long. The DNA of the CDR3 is TGTGCCAGCAGTTTGGGACAAGGATACTACGAGCAGTACTTC. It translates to CASSLGQGYYEQYF.

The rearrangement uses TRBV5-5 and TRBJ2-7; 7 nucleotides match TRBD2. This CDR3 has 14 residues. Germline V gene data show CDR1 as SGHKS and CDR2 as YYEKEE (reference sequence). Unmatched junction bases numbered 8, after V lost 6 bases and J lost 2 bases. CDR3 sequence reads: CASTLAATTYEQYF. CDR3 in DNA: TGTGCCAGCACTCTAGCGGCCACTACCTACGAGCAGTACTTC.

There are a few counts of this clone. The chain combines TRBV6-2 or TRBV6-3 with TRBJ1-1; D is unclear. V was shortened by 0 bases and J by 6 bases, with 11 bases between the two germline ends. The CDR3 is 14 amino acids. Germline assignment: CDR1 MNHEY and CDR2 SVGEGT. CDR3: CASSYSFEVAEAFF. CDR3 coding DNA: TGTGCCAGCAGTTACTCGTTTGAGGTTGCTGAAGCTTTCTTT.